The 27 T cell receptor beta chains in this list originate from one sample, sequenced in a study of shared clonotypes between healthy human individuals. Data came from immunoSEQ multiplex PCR; TCRdb stores just in-frame clones and leaves some out. The sample yields about 730,000 clones, around 77% seen once. Sequencing was done on a sample of memory CD4+ T cells sorted from blood. The subset here: CD45RA-negative fraction. These receptors were collected from a woman aged 25 to 39 in good health.

The chain joins TRBV5-1 to TRBJ2-1, with TRBD2 matching over 13 bases. The CDR3 covers 14 residues. The germline V gene encodes CDR1 SGHRS and CDR2 YFSETQ. The J segment lost 9 bases and the V segment lost 7 bases, leaving 7 bases of the junction unmatched. CDR3 amino acids: CASGRGTSGIEQFF. CDR3 sequence (DNA): TGCGCCAGCGGGCGAGGGACTAGCGGGATTGAGCAGTTCTTC.

A remark on this clone: The sample carries other DNA sequences with the same CDR3. This chain connects TRBV5-1 to TRBJ2-1, with no clear D. Trimming left V 4 bases short and J 2 bases short, with 13 bases between. Germline assignment: CDR1 SGHRS and CDR2 YFSETQ. The CDR3 is 15 residues long. Here the CDR3 reads CASSPDSPAYNEQFF. The CDR3 DNA reads TGCGCCAGCAGCCCCGACTCCCCTGCCTACAATGAGCAGTTCTTC.

This clone was recorded a few times. The chain recombines TRBV6-4 with TRBJ1-2; 7 positions agree with TRBD1. Germline V CDR1 and CDR2: MRHNA, SNTAGT. This CDR3 contains 13 residues. J gave up 6 bases and V 6 bases, and 7 bases lay outside the gene matches. The CDR3 DNA sequence: TGTGCCAGCAGGAAACAGGGGTCAGATGGCTACACCTTC. Translating it yields CASRKQGSDGYTF.

This clone was counted between two and nine times. The chain is built from TRBV7-2 and TRBJ1-2, with D possibly being TRBD1 (6 bases). Germline V gene data show CDR1 as SGHTA and CDR2 as FQGNSA. The length of the CDR3 is 14 residues. Trimming left V 5 bases short and J 7 bases short, with 17 bases between. The CDR3 spells CASSQLQGGGGYTF. CDR3 DNA: TGTGCCAGCAGCCAACTACAGGGTGGAGGTGGCTACACCTTC.

Of note for this clone: This CDR3 is also generated by other DNA sequences in the sample. The V call is TRBV5-1, the J call TRBJ2-5, with unresolved D. The germline V and J ends were trimmed by 7 bases and 1 base, with 11 bases remaining between them. The CDR3 has 13 amino acids. Germline CDR1 reads SGHRS; CDR2 reads YFSETQ. CDR3 DNA: TGCGCCAGCTCCCCCGGTAGCCAAGAGACCCAGTACTTC. The encoded protein is CASSPGSQETQYF.

This clone was found once. The chain joins TRBV5-1 to TRBJ2-2, with D maybe TRBD1 (6 bases). The germline V gene has CDR1 SGHRS and CDR2 YFSETQ. The CDR3 totals 15 residues. V was cut by 4 bases and J by 1 base, with 11 bases left in between. CDR3: CASSPVGGNTGELFF. The DNA of the CDR3 is TGCGCCAGCAGCCCGGTAGGGGGGAACACCGGGGAGCTGTTTTTT.

This clone was counted only a few times. This chain links TRBV28 with TRBJ1-2; D uncertain. V shed 2 bases and J shed 0 bases, with 10 bases lying between them. CDR1 is MDHEN and CDR2 is SYDVKM in the germline V gene. The CDR3 consists of 15 residues. CDR3 amino acids: CASSLSPNPNYGYTF. In nucleotides, the CDR3 is TGTGCCAGCAGTTTAAGTCCGAACCCTAACTATGGCTACACCTTC.

The chain couples TRBV9 to TRBJ1-4; 11 bases are shared with TRBD1. V shed 4 bases and J 7 bases; nucleotides not matched to a gene: 6. The CDR3 sequence is 15 residues long. Germline-derived CDR1 and CDR2 are SGDLS and YYNGEE. DNA for the CDR3: TGTGCCAGCAGCTTATCGGACAGGGGGCTTGAAAAACTGTTTTTT. Its protein is CASSLSDRGLEKLFF.

This clone appeared a few times. The chain employs TRBV28 and TRBJ2-7; TRBD1 or TRBD2 may be the D gene (5 bases each). The CDR3 extends over 15 amino acids. With 3 bases removed from V and 3 bases from J, the gap between germline ends came to 15 bases. Germline V CDR1 and CDR2: MDHEN, SYDVKM. The CDR3 DNA is TGTGCCAGCAGTTTCCCCCTCGGGACGAGCTACGAGCAGTACTTC. This sequence encodes CASSFPLGTSYEQYF. The full variable domain, rest sourced from reference TRBV28 and TRBJ2-7, is DVKVTQSSRYLVKRTGEKVFLECVQDMDHENMFWYRQDPGLGLRLIYFSYDVKMKEKGDIPEGYSVSREKKERFSLILESASTNQTSMYLCASSFPLGTSYEQYFGPGTRLTVT.

The V call is TRBV11-1, the J call TRBJ1-6, with 10 bases fitting TRBD1. After removal of 7 bases from V and 8 bases from J, the junction contained 8 bases not matched to a gene. This CDR3 region has 15 residues. Germline V gives CDR1 SGHAT, CDR2 FQDESV (reference sequence). The CDR3 loop reads CASTLEGQGYSPLHF. The CDR3 DNA follows: TGTGCCAGCACCCTGGAGGGACAGGGGTATTCACCCCTCCACTTT. Drawing the rest from reference TRBV11-1 and TRBJ1-6, the complete variable domain is EAEVAQSPRYKITEKSQAVAFWCDPISGHATLYWYRQILGQGPELLVQFQDESVVDDSQLPKDRFSAERLKGVDSTLKIQPAELGDSAMYLCASTLEGQGYSPLHFGNGTRLTVT.

The CDR3 here is CASQFLEGPEAFF. CDR3 bases: TGTGCCAGCCAGTTTCTGGAAGGTCCCGAAGCTTTCTTT. The V and J genes are TRBV2 and TRBJ1-1; no firm D call. The CDR3 totals 13 residues. The V gene lost 8 bases and the J gene lost 8 bases, with 18 bases spanning the gap. Germline V lookup: CDR1 SNHLY, CDR2 FYNNEI. Drawing the rest from reference TRBV2 and TRBJ1-1, the complete variable domain is EPEVTQTPSHQVTQMGQEVILRCVPISNHLYFYWYRQILGQKVEFLVSFYNNEISEKSEIFDDQFSVERPDGSNFTLKIRSTKLEDSAMYFCASQFLEGPEAFFGQGTRLTVV.

The chain employs TRBV19 and TRBJ1-5; D possibly corresponds to TRBD1 (6 bases). Germline V CDR1 and CDR2: LNHDA, SQIVND (reference sequence). There are 15 residues in the CDR3. The V gene lost 6 bases and the J gene lost 2 bases, with 14 bases spanning the gap. The CDR3 coding sequence is TGTGCCAGTAGCTTTCAGGGGAGAGGCAATCAGCCCCAGCATTTT. This encodes CASSFQGRGNQPQHF.

This sequence joins TRBV2 and TRBJ2-7, with 7 positions matching TRBD2. This CDR3 has 15 residues. V trimming: 5 bases; J trimming: 0 bases; junction bases outside the gene matches: 7. Germline-derived CDR1 and CDR2 are SNHLY and FYNNEI. For the CDR3, the DNA is TGTGCCAGCAGTCCGCTACTAGCGAACTCCTACGAGCAGTACTTC. Protein product: CASSPLLANSYEQYF.

As for this clone: One base away lies a much larger clone, so this may be a sequencing read error. The chain employs TRBV7-3 and TRBJ2-7, with 10 bases aligning to TRBD2. V was clipped by 5 bases and J by 2 bases; unmatched bases: 6. The CDR3 sequence is 15 residues long. Germline V gene data show CDR1 as SGHTA and CDR2 as FQGTGA. CDR3 protein: CASSPRTSGPYEQYF. CDR3 DNA: TGTGCCAGCAGCCCCCGGACTAGCGGACCCTACGAGCAGTACTTC. The variable domain in full, with the rest retrieved from reference TRBV7-3 and TRBJ2-7, is GAGVSQTPSNKVTEKGKYVELRCDPISGHTALYWYRQSLGQGPEFLIYFQGTGAADDSGLPNDRFFAVRPEGSVSTLKIQRTERGDSAVYLCASSPRTSGPYEQYFGPGTRLTVT.

In nucleotides, the CDR3 is TGTGCCAGCAGCTTTAGCCTCACGGACCAAGAGACCCAGTACTTC. As protein: CASSFSLTDQETQYF. The gene calls are TRBV11-2 and TRBJ2-5; no firm D call. Trimming shortened V by 3 bases and J by 0 bases, and 11 bases separated the two germline ends. Germline loops: CDR1 SGHAT, CDR2 FQNNGV. CDR3 length: 15 residues.

The count of this clone is one. This rearrangement joins TRBV6-1 to TRBJ2-3; the D is unclear. Looked up from germline, CDR1 is MNHNS and CDR2 is SASEGT. This CDR3 has 14 residues. Trimming stripped 3 bases from V and 4 bases from J, with 11 bases between. This CDR3 is CASSEGWEADTQYF. For the CDR3, the DNA is TGTGCCAGCAGTGAGGGGTGGGAAGCAGATACGCAGTATTTT.

The rearrangement joins TRBV18 to TRBJ2-5; weak D call: TRBD1 (6 bases). V was clipped by 8 bases and J by 4 bases, with 11 bases between them. This CDR3 contains 12 residues. The germline CDR1 and CDR2 sequences are KGHSH and LQKENI. CDR3 in amino acids: CASAGQPETQYF. Written as DNA, the CDR3 is TGTGCCAGCGCCGGACAGCCAGAGACCCAGTACTTC.

In the case of this clone: The sample carries other DNA sequences with the same CDR3. The chain is built from TRBV5-1 and TRBJ1-2, with D tentatively TRBD1 (5 bases). The CDR3 loop spans 14 amino acids. The V and J ends lost 0 bases and 7 bases respectively, with 13 bases between them. Germline V gene sequence: CDR1 SGHRS, CDR2 YFSETQ. In DNA form, the CDR3 reads TGCGCCAGCAGCTTGGCCGGGCAGGGAGTTGGCTACACCTTC. It is translated as CASSLAGQGVGYTF. Supplemented by reference TRBV5-1 and TRBJ1-2, the full variable domain reads KAGVTQTPRYLIKTRGQQVTLSCSPISGHRSVSWYQQTPGQGLQFLFEYFSETQRNKGNFPGRFSGRQFSNSRSEMNVSTLELGDSALYLCASSLAGQGVGYTFGSGTRLTVV.

The chain joins TRBV18 to TRBJ2-2, with D maybe TRBD1 (6 bases). Trimming pared 8 bases from V and 0 bases from J, leaving 16 bases between. The CDR3 extends over 16 amino acids. Looked up from germline, CDR1 is KGHSH and CDR2 is LQKENI. The CDR3 spells CASPSGTITNTGELFF. The CDR3 DNA reads TGTGCCAGCCCATCCGGGACAATAACGAACACCGGGGAGCTGTTTTTT.

The chain combines TRBV27 with TRBJ2-3; D remains unclear. Trimming stripped 6 bases from V and 4 bases from J, with 5 bases between. The CDR3 covers 11 residues. Germline assignment: CDR1 MNHEY and CDR2 SMNVEV (reference sequence). CDR3 in amino acids: CASRRADTQYF. The CDR3 DNA follows: TGTGCCAGCAGACGTGCAGATACGCAGTATTTT.

The V and J genes are TRBV25-1 and TRBJ2-3; 10 bases match TRBD2. The CDR3 is 16 amino acids. The V gene's germline CDR1 is MGHDK and CDR2 SYGVNS. The ends lost 3 bases at V and 6 bases at J; junction bases unmatched: 9. The CDR3: CASSDSSGSGGDTQYF. CDR3 sequence (DNA): TGTGCCAGCAGTGATTCTAGCGGGAGTGGAGGTGATACGCAGTATTTT.

The CDR3 loop reads CASSVKDGGYGYTF. Written as DNA, the CDR3 is TGTGCCAGCAGCGTAAAAGACGGGGGCTATGGCTACACCTTC. J is TRBJ1-2 and V is TRBV9, with D perhaps TRBD1 (5 bases). The CDR3 extends over 14 amino acids. V was shortened by 1 base and J by 4 bases, with 11 bases between the two germline ends. CDR1 and CDR2 (germline): SGDLS, YYNGEE.

The genes are TRBV5-1 and TRBJ1-1, with 9 bases aligning to TRBD1. Germline V lookup: CDR1 SGHRS, CDR2 YFSETQ. V lost 4 bases, J lost 5 bases, and 15 bases stayed unmatched. The CDR3 consists of 17 residues. The CDR3 DNA follows: TGCGCCAGCAGCCCAAGTCCCGGGACAGGGAGGTTAACTGAAGCTTTCTTT. Its protein is CASSPSPGTGRLTEAFF. Combining the CDR3 with reference TRBV5-1 and TRBJ1-1 gives the whole variable domain KAGVTQTPRYLIKTRGQQVTLSCSPISGHRSVSWYQQTPGQGLQFLFEYFSETQRNKGNFPGRFSGRQFSNSRSEMNVSTLELGDSALYLCASSPSPGTGRLTEAFFGQGTRLTVV.

The genes are TRBV5-4 and TRBJ2-7; 8 bases are shared with TRBD1. Unmatched junction bases numbered 5, after V lost 7 bases and J lost 2 bases. The germline V gene encodes CDR1 SGHNT and CDR2 YYREEE (reference sequence). This CDR3 has 13 amino acids. The CDR3 coding sequence is TGTGCCAGCGGGGACAGGAACGCCTACGAGCAGTACTTC. This translates into CASGDRNAYEQYF.

This CDR3 is CASSQADLISFTGELFF. In DNA form, the CDR3 reads TGCGCCAGCAGCCAAGCAGACCTTATCTCATTCACCGGGGAGCTGTTTTTT. The chain has TRBV4-1 and TRBJ2-2; D gene unclear. V shed 1 base and J shed 4 bases, with 16 bases lying between them. Per the germline V gene, CDR1 is MGHRA and CDR2 is YSYEKL. This CDR3 region has 17 residues.

The chain has TRBV19 and TRBJ1-5, with no clear D. The CDR3 spans 13 residues. CDR1 is LNHDA and CDR2 is SQIVND in the germline V gene (reference sequence). V lost 6 bases, J lost 5 bases, and 11 bases lay in between. As DNA, the CDR3 is TGTGCCAGTAGCCGGTCCGAGGATCAGCCCCAGCATTTT. Protein: CASSRSEDQPQHF. The full variable domain, completed using reference TRBV19 and TRBJ1-5, is DGGITQSPKYLFRKEGQNVTLSCEQNLNHDAMYWYRQDPGQGLRLIYYSQIVNDFQKGDIAEGYSVSREKKESFPLTVTSAQKNPTAFYLCASSRSEDQPQHFGDGTRLSIL.

The chain has TRBV10-1 and TRBJ2-7; D is uncertain. The germline gives CDR1 WNHNN, CDR2 SYGVQD (reference sequence). The CDR3 has 13 amino acids. Trimming left V 3 bases short and J 5 bases short, with 11 bases between. In nucleotides, the CDR3 is TGCGCCAGCAGTGATGGGGTCCGAGACGAGCAGTACTTC. This codes for CASSDGVRDEQYF.